A selection of T cell receptor beta chains follows, all from one sample in a study of T cells in localized non-small cell lung cancer. The repertoire was sequenced with immunoSEQ multiplex PCR; TCRdb's copy has only in-frame clones and lacks some. The profile shows about 24,000 clones, around nine tenths of them singletons. The sample was PBMCs, taken before any cancer treatment. The receptors shown here come from a man between 40 and 75 years old with stage II lung adenocarcinoma. Each CDR3 is given with its conserved first and last residue. D genes are given only for firm matches. Clone size is shown for a subset of rows, as once, few, many or a class of expanded clone.

D: -
V: TRBV10-3
size: -
J: TRBJ2-7
CDR3: CAIRNRVSVDEQYF
DNA: TGTGCCATCAGGAACAGGGTTAGTGTAGACGAGCAGTACTTC

D: -
V: TRBV30
size: -
J: TRBJ1-1
CDR3: CAWSAWTANTEAFF
DNA: TGTGCCTGGAGTGCCTGGACAGCGAACACTGAAGCTTTCTTT

D: TRBD1
V: TRBV29-1
size: -
J: TRBJ1-5
CDR3: CSVQQGANNQPQHF
DNA: TGCAGCGTACAACAGGGGGCGAACAATCAGCCCCAGCATTTT

D: TRBD1
V: TRBV5-6
size: -
J: TRBJ2-5
CDR3: CASSPGEGTGGETQYF
DNA: TGTGCCAGCAGCCCGGGAGAAGGGACAGGGGGGGAGACCCAGTACTTC

D: -
V: TRBV29-1
size: -
J: TRBJ1-1
CDR3: CSGANTEAFF
DNA: TGCAGCGGGGCGAACACTGAAGCTTTCTTT

D: -
V: TRBV5-8
size: -
J: TRBJ2-6
CDR3: CASSLGRGRSGANVLTF
DNA: TGTGCCAGCAGCTTGGGCCGCGGACGCTCTGGGGCCAACGTCCTGACTTTC

D: TRBD1
V: TRBV6-5
size: -
J: TRBJ1-1
CDR3: CASRGGGYREAFF
DNA: TGTGCCAGCAGAGGGGGCGGCTACCGTGAAGCTTTCTTT

D: -
V: TRBV7-6
size: -
J: TRBJ1-2
CDR3: CASSPGAVANYGYTF
DNA: TGTGCCAGCAGCCCCGGAGCAGTCGCTAACTATGGCTACACCTTC

D: -
V: TRBV11-2
size: -
J: TRBJ2-7
CDR3: CASSLNGDYEQYF
DNA: TGTGCCAGCAGCTTAAATGGTGACTACGAGCAGTACTTC

D: TRBD2
V: TRBV30
size: -
J: TRBJ2-7
CDR3: CAWTSGYHEQYF
DNA: TGTGCCTGGACTAGCGGGTATCACGAGCAGTACTTC

D: -
V: TRBV6-5
size: -
J: TRBJ1-1
CDR3: CASSYLRRVNTEAFF
DNA: TGTGCCAGCAGTTACTTACGCCGGGTGAACACTGAAGCTTTCTTT

D: TRBD1
V: TRBV9
size: -
J: TRBJ2-7
CDR3: CASSAAAGQGYEQYF
DNA: TGTGCCAGCAGCGCGGCGGCGGGACAGGGCTACGAGCAGTACTTC

D: -
V: TRBV7-6
size: -
J: TRBJ2-3
CDR3: CASSGRGGADTQYF
DNA: TGTGCCAGCAGCGGGAGGGGGGGCGCTGATACGCAGTATTTT

D: -
V: TRBV7-2
size: -
J: TRBJ2-2
CDR3: CASSLVGTRANTGELFF
DNA: TGTGCCAGCAGCTTAGTGGGGACACGGGCGAACACCGGGGAGCTGTTTTTT

D: -
V: TRBV27
size: -
J: TRBJ1-5
CDR3: CASSPNRDSRNQPQHF
DNA: TGTGCCAGCAGCCCAAACCGGGACTCCAGAAATCAGCCCCAGCATTTT

D: -
V: TRBV4-3
size: -
J: TRBJ2-7
CDR3: CASSLAADVSYEQYF
DNA: TGCGCCAGCAGCCTCGCAGCGGACGTTTCCTACGAGCAGTACTTC

D: -
V: TRBV9
size: -
J: TRBJ2-5
CDR3: CASSPRGGGLETQYF
DNA: TGTGCCAGCAGCCCGCGCGGAGGGGGTTTGGAGACCCAGTACTTC

D: TRBD2
V: TRBV27
size: -
J: TRBJ2-7
CDR3: CASSLSGGLAGVLEHYEQYF
DNA: TGTGCCAGCAGTTTATCGGGTGGGCTAGCGGGGGTTTTAGAGCACTACGAGCAGTACTTC

D: -
V: TRBV7-3
size: -
J: TRBJ2-2
CDR3: CASSLNAGARSGELFF
DNA: TGTGCCAGCAGCTTAAACGCAGGGGCGCGATCCGGGGAGCTGTTTTTT

D: -
V: TRBV6-1
size: -
J: TRBJ1-5
CDR3: CASTPDGEQPQHF
DNA: TGTGCCAGCACCCCCGACGGTGAGCAGCCCCAGCATTTT

D: -
V: TRBV6-5
size: -
J: TRBJ2-7
CDR3: CASWGNLDSYEQYF
DNA: TGTGCCAGCTGGGGCAACCTGGACTCCTACGAGCAGTACTTC

D: -
V: TRBV27
size: -
J: TRBJ2-2
CDR3: CASSLGGANTGELFF
DNA: TGTGCCAGCAGTTTAGGAGGGGCGAACACCGGGGAGCTGTTTTTT

D: -
V: TRBV6-6
size: once
J: TRBJ2-1
CDR3: CASNYNPYNEQFF
DNA: TGTGCCAGCAACTACAATCCCTACAATGAGCAGTTCTTC

D: -
V: TRBV6-5
size: -
J: TRBJ2-6
CDR3: CVSSSRDFLEVLTF
DNA: TGTGTCAGCAGTTCACGGGACTTCTTAGAAGTCCTGACTTTC

D: -
V: TRBV27
size: -
J: TRBJ1-5
CDR3: CASSWSGTSNQPQHF
DNA: TGTGCCAGCAGTTGGTCTGGGACTAGCAATCAGCCCCAGCATTTT

D: -
V: TRBV5-5
size: -
J: TRBJ2-7
CDR3: CASSLSSGGSLLVGQYF
DNA: TGTGCCAGCAGCTTGTCATCAGGTGGCTCATTGTTGGTTGGGCAGTACTTC

D: -
V: TRBV7-3
size: once
J: TRBJ2-2
CDR3: CASSLRTHENTGELFF
DNA: TGTGCCAGCAGCTTAAGGACTCACGAGAACACCGGGGAGCTGTTTTTT

D: TRBD2
V: TRBV6-1
size: -
J: TRBJ2-3
CDR3: CASGLAGDGTDTQYF
DNA: TGTGCCAGCGGACTAGCGGGAGACGGCACAGATACGCAGTATTTT